One and the same sample provided the 4 T cell receptor beta chains below, sequenced in a study of cytomegalovirus exposure and HLA in healthy donors. Researchers ran the PCR with 60 Vbeta and 13 Jbeta primers. Only in-frame clones appear in the TCRdb table, and some are missing; sequencing was by immunoSEQ multiplex PCR. The sample lists 200,000 to 250,000 clones; about 89% were seen once. The sample was PBMCs. All receptors come from a woman aged 18-35 years in good health and CMV-seronegative.

The chain has TRBV4-1 and TRBJ2-1; the D gene is possibly TRBD2 (5 bases). Germline V gene sequence: CDR1 MGHRA, CDR2 YSYEKL. This CDR3 has 14 amino acids. Deletions cut 1 base from V and 10 bases from J, with 14 bases between. CDR3 bases: TGCGCCAGCAGCCAAGTCCGCCTAGCCGGGGAGCAGTTCTTC. Protein sequence: CASSQVRLAGEQFF.

V is TRBV11-2 and J is TRBJ1-6, with 10 nucleotides matching TRBD1. The germline CDR1 and CDR2 sequences are SGHAT and FQNNGV. With V trimmed by 6 bases and J by 7 bases, 12 bases remained unmatched. This CDR3 comprises 17 residues. The CDR3 here is CASSDEGQGRRNSPLHF. In nucleotides, the CDR3 is TGTGCCAGCAGTGACGAGGGACAGGGGAGAAGGAATTCACCCCTCCACTTT.

The chain is built from TRBV4-3 and TRBJ1-1, with TRBD1 as a possible D gene (5 bases). Germline assignment: CDR1 LGHNA and CDR2 YSLEER. The CDR3 runs 14 residues. Trimming removed 0 bases from V and 4 bases from J, with 9 bases in between. Here the CDR3 DNA reads TGCGCCAGCAGCCAAGAGTGGGGGGGCACTGAAGCTTTCTTT. Its translation: CASSQEWGGTEAFF.

The chain is built from TRBV7-3 and TRBJ2-1, with 7 bases fitting TRBD1. V trimming: 0 bases; J trimming: 7 bases; junction bases outside the gene matches: 6. The CDR3 spans 15 residues. From germline, CDR1 is SGHTA and CDR2 FQGTGA. The CDR3 sequence: CASSLTGGSGNEQFF. DNA for the CDR3: TGTGCCAGCAGCTTAACAGGGGGCTCCGGGAATGAGCAGTTCTTC.